Listed below are T cell receptor beta chains from one sample, sequenced in a study of T cell repertoires in cytomegalovirus infection. One entry per CDR3 protein, called by TCRdb with MiXCR from the reads. The sample has just under 300,000 distinct CDR3 sequences; around 9.1% are singletons. The sequencing input was PBMCs. These receptors originate from a human donor in good health (CMV status not recorded). Some clones in this sample may be carry-over from other donors' samples. CDR3s include the opening cysteine and the closing phenylalanine or tryptophan. A D gene is named only where the DNA matches it firmly. Where a row states a size, it is once, few, many or the class of an expanded clone; other rows omit it.

size,length,D,V,J,CDR3,DNA
many,12,NA,TRBV7-2,TRBJ1-2,CASSPSTYGYTF,TGTGCCAGCAGCCCCTCCACCTATGGCTACACCTTC
many,14,NA,TRBV6-6,TRBJ1-5,CASSYSGFGQPQHF,TGTGCCAGCAGTTATTCAGGGTTCGGTCAGCCCCAGCATTTT
many,18,NA,TRBV29-1,TRBJ2-5,CSVEAPHLSTSYQETQYF,TGCAGCGTTGAGGCCCCCCATCTCAGCACCTCGTACCAAGAGACCCAGTACTTC
few,15,NA,TRBV29-1,TRBJ2-1,CSVEGTGYSYNEQFF,TGCAGCGTTGAGGGGACGGGGTATTCCTACAATGAGCAGTTCTTC
many,13,NA,TRBV9,TRBJ2-1,CASSVLGENEQFF,TGTGCCAGCAGCGTACTGGGGGAAAATGAGCAGTTCTTC
many,14,NA,TRBV7-9,TRBJ2-1,CASSAPSSYNEQFF,TGTGCCAGCAGCGCCCCGAGCTCCTACAATGAGCAGTTCTTC
many,16,NA,TRBV7-9,TRBJ2-2,CASSLSRGDDTGELFF,TGTGCCAGCAGCTTAAGCAGGGGTGATGACACCGGGGAGCTGTTTTTT
many,12,TRBD1,TRBV20-1,TRBJ1-2,CSGGQGAKGYTF,TGCAGCGGGGGACAGGGGGCGAAAGGCTACACCTTC
many,14,NA,TRBV7-8,TRBJ1-6,CASSSTVYNSPLHF,TGTGCCAGCAGCTCAACAGTCTATAATTCACCCCTCCACTTT
many,15,NA,TRBV7-2,TRBJ2-2,CASSLSDINTGELFF,TGTGCCAGCAGCCTCTCCGACATTAACACCGGGGAGCTGTTTTTT
many,16,TRBD1,TRBV7-8,TRBJ1-6,CASSPIQGANNSPLHF,TGTGCCAGCAGCCCGATACAGGGGGCCAATAATTCACCCCTCCACTTT
many,12,NA,TRBV9,TRBJ2-1,CASSGQKNEQFF,TGTGCCAGCAGCGGACAGAAGAATGAGCAGTTCTTC
few,13,TRBD2,TRBV29-1,TRBJ2-1,CSVSLARGNEQFF,TGCAGCGTTTCACTAGCGAGGGGCAATGAGCAGTTCTTC
few,15,TRBD2,TRBV28,TRBJ2-5,CASSSGTSGDKAQYF,TGTGCCAGCAGTTCCGGGACTAGCGGGGACAAGGCCCAGTACTTC
NA,15,NA,TRBV7-8,TRBJ1-5,CASSYQGGGDQPQHF,TGTGCCAGCAGCTACCAAGGTGGGGGAGATCAGCCCCAGCATTTT
NA,12,NA,TRBV20-1,TRBJ2-1,CSATPRANEQFF,TGCAGTGCCACTCCAAGGGCCAATGAGCAGTTCTTC
many,14,TRBD2,TRBV9,TRBJ2-1,CASSSGTSGPILFF,TGTGCCAGCAGCTCCGGGACTAGCGGGCCCATTTTGTTCTTC
NA,17,NA,TRBV6-6,TRBJ1-5,CASTTAQGPQENQPQHF,TGTGCCAGCACTACAGCTCAGGGACCCCAAGAGAATCAGCCCCAGCATTTT
many,15,TRBD1,TRBV28,TRBJ1-1,CASRDRGGVNTEAFF,TGTGCCAGCAGAGACAGGGGGGGGGTGAACACTGAAGCTTTCTTT
many,14,NA,TRBV4-1,TRBJ2-3,CASSRSKVTDTQYF,TGCGCCAGCAGCCGAAGTAAAGTAACAGATACGCAGTATTTT
many,15,TRBD2,TRBV20-1,TRBJ2-3,CSAEKAGDSTDTQYF,TGCAGTGCCGAGAAGGCGGGGGACAGCACAGATACGCAGTATTTT
many,16,TRBD2,TRBV6-4,TRBJ2-3,CASIPDGTSPTDTQYF,TGTGCCAGCATCCCGGACGGGACTAGTCCCACAGATACGCAGTATTTT
many,14,TRBD2,TRBV28,TRBJ2-1,CASSGLAGANEQFF,TGTGCCAGCAGCGGACTAGCGGGAGCCAATGAGCAGTTCTTC
few,15,TRBD2,TRBV3-1,TRBJ2-3,CASSLPASGGYTQYF,TGTGCCAGCAGCCTGCCTGCGAGCGGGGGGTATACGCAGTATTTT
many,16,TRBD1,TRBV6-2/TRBV6-3,TRBJ1-2,CASSSTGTGTNYGYTF,TGTGCCAGCAGTTCGACTGGGACAGGAACCAACTATGGCTACACCTTC
many,13,NA,TRBV28,TRBJ1-2,CASSTTTDYGYTF,TGTGCCAGCAGTACCACGACGGATTATGGCTACACCTTC
many,15,TRBD2,TRBV2,TRBJ2-3,CASLGLADLLDTQYF,TGTGCCAGCTTAGGACTAGCGGATCTTTTGGATACGCAGTATTTT
many,15,TRBD2,TRBV11-2,TRBJ2-5,CASSLSSGGGETQYF,TGTGCCAGCAGCCTAAGTAGCGGGGGGGGGGAGACCCAGTACTTC
many,15,NA,TRBV6-5,TRBJ1-1,CASSYSTAGDTEAFF,TGTGCCAGCAGTTACTCGACTGCGGGGGACACTGAAGCTTTCTTT
many,16,NA,TRBV4-3,TRBJ2-6,CASSQDGVSGANVLTF,TGCGCCAGCAGCCAAGATGGGGTCTCTGGGGCCAACGTCCTGACTTTC
many,13,NA,TRBV29-1,TRBJ1-2,CSVDVGRTRGYTF,TGCAGCGTTGATGTGGGTAGAACGAGGGGCTACACCTTC
many,14,NA,TRBV6-2/TRBV6-3,TRBJ2-2,CASSQGGDTGELFF,TGTGCCAGCAGTCAGGGAGGAGACACCGGGGAGCTGTTTTTT
many,15,NA,TRBV7-9,TRBJ2-1,CASSLARQGYNEQFF,TGTGCCAGCAGCTTAGCTAGGCAGGGGTACAATGAGCAGTTCTTC
many,13,NA,TRBV7-2,TRBJ2-2,CASSLDAGGELFF,TGTGCCAGCAGCTTAGACGCGGGCGGGGAGCTGTTTTTT
few,14,TRBD1,TRBV10-3,TRBJ1-2,CAMAQDRGLYGYTF,TGTGCCATGGCCCAAGACAGGGGACTCTATGGCTACACCTTC
many,15,TRBD2,TRBV7-2,TRBJ2-3,CASRSSGGSTDTQYF,TGTGCCAGCAGGTCCTCGGGGGGGAGCACAGATACGCAGTATTTT
many,13,NA,TRBV6-2/TRBV6-3,TRBJ1-1,CASSYVAGQQAFF,TGTGCCAGCAGTTACGTCGCAGGCCAACAAGCTTTCTTT
NA,15,NA,TRBV5-4,TRBJ2-1,CASSLPGLLHNEQFF,TGTGCCAGCTCCTTGCCGGGACTCCTGCACAATGAGCAGTTCTTC
many,14,NA,TRBV29-1,TRBJ1-2,CSVEVEGTPYGYTF,TGCAGCGTTGAAGTCGAGGGGACGCCCTATGGCTACACCTTC
NA,15,NA,TRBV24-1,TRBJ2-3,CATSDPGTSTDTQYF,TGTGCCACCAGTGATCCCGGGACTAGCACAGATACGCAGTATTTT
few,15,NA,TRBV29-1,TRBJ1-2,CSALIRDALNYGYTF,TGCAGCGCTCTTATCCGGGACGCACTTAACTATGGCTACACCTTC